This entry describes one TCR beta chain. The antigen is unknown. The data were taken from a study of type 1 regulatory T cells. About the research overall: This in vitro CD4 product, T-allo10, is enriched for Tr1 cells and alloantigen-specific. Broader study findings: Compared with non-type 1 regulatory T cells, type 1 regulatory T cells showed a more restricted TCR repertoire.

TCRdb fed the reads into MiXCR, producing one record per CDR3 protein. Counted here are under 85,000 distinct CDR3 sequences, 45% to 50% occurring once; the ten biggest clones make up approximately 2.3%. This CDR3 region has 12 residues. Trimming pared 5 bases from V and 2 bases from J, leaving 6 bases between. Per germline, CDR1 SGHTA and CDR2 FQGNSA. The V call is TRBV7-2, the J call TRBJ2-5, with D unresolved. Sequencing used cultured non-Tr1 T cells, either the whole culture or a sorted T cell fraction (not recorded which). This clonotype was obtained from a human donor in good health. CDR3 loop: CASSRPQETQYF. The DNA of the CDR3 is TGTGCCAGCAGCCGCCCTCAAGAGACCCAGTACTTC.